This entry is about one TCR beta chain. The target antigen is unknown. The data were taken from a study of CD8 T cells in ankylosing spondylitis. Regarding the study as a whole: In peripheral blood, disease-linked CD8+ clones occurred at relatively low frequencies. What appeared characteristic of ankylosing spondylitis blood was a TCR beta motif of eight highly homologous variants.

TCRdb itself ran the 5' RACE reads through MiXCR, one entry per CDR3 protein. The repertoire holds some 800,000 distinct CDR3 sequences, with roughly 12% as singletons. The CDR3 is 15 residues long. Germline CDR1 LGHNA, CDR2 YNFKEQ. Unmatched junction bases numbered 9, after V lost 4 bases and J lost 3 bases. Sequencing input: blood, either unsorted or a sorted T cell fraction (not recorded which). V usage is TRBV4-2 and J usage is TRBJ2-7, with TRBD2 matching over 7 bases. The sequence was collected from a male donor with ankylosing spondylitis. The CDR3 is CASSRGLVESYEQYF. CDR3 bases: TGTGCCAGCAGCCGAGGACTAGTGGAAAGCTACGAGCAGTACTTC.